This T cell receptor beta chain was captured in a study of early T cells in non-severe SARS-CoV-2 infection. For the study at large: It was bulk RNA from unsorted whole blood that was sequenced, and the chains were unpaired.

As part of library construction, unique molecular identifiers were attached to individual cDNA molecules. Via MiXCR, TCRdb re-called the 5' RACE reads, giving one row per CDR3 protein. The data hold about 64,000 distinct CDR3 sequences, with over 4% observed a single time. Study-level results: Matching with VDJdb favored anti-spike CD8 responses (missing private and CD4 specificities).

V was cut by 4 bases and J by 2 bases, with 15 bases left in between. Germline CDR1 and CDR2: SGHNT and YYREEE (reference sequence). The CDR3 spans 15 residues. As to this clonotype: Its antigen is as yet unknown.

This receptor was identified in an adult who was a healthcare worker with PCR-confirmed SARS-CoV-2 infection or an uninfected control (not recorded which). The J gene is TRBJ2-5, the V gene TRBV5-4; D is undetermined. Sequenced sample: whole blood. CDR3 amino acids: CASSIDSGQQETQYF. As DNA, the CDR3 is TGTGCCAGCAGCATAGATAGTGGGCAGCAAGAGACCCAGTACTTC.